This T cell receptor beta chain was observed in a study of OX40 agonist ivuxolimab in advanced cancers. The wider study: Patients assigned to dose escalation were diagnosed with hepatocellular carcinoma, melanoma, renal cell or head and neck cancer.

Broader study findings: Both CD4+ and CD8+ T cell populations in blood had undergone clonal expansion by week 6 at 0.1 to 3.0 mg/kg.

The CDR3 has 13 amino acids. Germline CDR1 SQVTM, CDR2 ANQGSEA. The trim removed 6 bases at V and 7 bases at J, leaving 6 bases unmatched. Systemic immunosuppression or autoimmune disease history was grounds to exclude patients. Comment on this clone: Its antigen is unknown.

The method was immunoSEQ multiplex PCR; TCRdb's version includes in-frame clones alone and lacks a portion of them. The sample records about 63,000 clones, about 81% being singletons. This sequence originates from an adult with an advanced solid tumor such as melanoma, head and neck, liver or kidney cancer. This chain joins TRBV29-1 and TRBJ2-2; 9 nucleotides line up with TRBD1. This specimen was CD4+ or CD8+ T cells sorted from blood, taken in a trial of the OX40 agonist ivuxolimab. The CDR3 nucleotides read TGCAGCGTCGGACAGGGACAGGGCGGGGAGCTGTTTTTT. Its protein is CSVGQGQGGELFF.